Shown below are 30 T cell receptor beta chains from a single sample sequenced in a study of shared clonotypes between healthy human individuals. The protocol was immunoSEQ multiplex PCR, while the TCRdb copy is restricted to in-frame clones and leaves out a portion. The sample carries roughly 2.5 million clones, more than 80% recorded once. Input material: naive CD4+ T cells sorted from blood. Subset specified: CD45RA+ positively selected. These receptors came from a man aged 18 to 30 in good health.

The chain joins TRBV19 to TRBJ1-2; a weak D match, TRBD1 (6 bases). V was clipped by 7 bases and J by 6 bases, with 15 bases between them. This CDR3 has 13 residues. Germline V lookup: CDR1 LNHDA, CDR2 SQIVND (reference sequence). The DNA of the CDR3 is TGTGCCAGTACCAAAACAGGGCCCCATGGCTACACCTTC. This encodes CASTKTGPHGYTF.

This chain connects TRBV10-3 to TRBJ1-1; no clear D gene. The CDR3 extends over 13 amino acids. Germline V gene sequence: CDR1 ENHRY, CDR2 SYGVKD. V lost 4 bases and J 10 bases, leaving 16 bases between the germline ends. The CDR3 spells CAISVLPGERAFF. The CDR3 region has the DNA TGTGCCATCAGTGTCCTGCCCGGGGAAAGAGCTTTCTTT.

The CDR3 loop reads CASGSRDRGYEQYF. CDR3 DNA sequence: TGTGCCAGCGGCTCCAGGGACAGGGGTTACGAGCAGTACTTC. V gene TRBV6-5 combines with J gene TRBJ2-7; 10 bases map to TRBD1. Per the germline V gene, CDR1 is MNHEY and CDR2 is SVGAGI. V lost 8 bases to trimming and J lost 4 bases; unmatched junction nucleotides: 8. This CDR3 comprises 14 residues.

The chain recombines TRBV29-1 with TRBJ2-7, with D possibly TRBD1 on 5 matching bases. Germline CDR1 is SQVTM and CDR2 is ANQGSEA. There are 11 residues in the CDR3. This CDR3 reads CSYAGPKEQYF. In DNA, the CDR3 is TGCTCGTATGCAGGGCCTAAAGAGCAGTACTTC.

This rearrangement joins TRBV6-1 to TRBJ1-1; 7 bases agree with TRBD1. The CDR3 has 14 amino acids. Germline CDR1 is MNHNS and CDR2 is SASEGT. V lost 6 bases, J lost 1 base, and 5 bases stayed unmatched. CDR3 protein: CASSPRQGNTEAFF. In nucleotides, the CDR3 is TGTGCCAGCAGCCCCAGACAGGGGAACACTGAAGCTTTCTTT.

Only one count was recorded for this clone. This sequence joins TRBV2 and TRBJ1-1; D unresolved. V dropped 1 base and J dropped 0 bases, with 6 bases sitting between them. The CDR3 has 14 residues. Germline CDR1 and CDR2: SNHLY and FYNNEI. The DNA for the CDR3 is TGTGCCAGCAGTGAAGGGACCCTGAACACTGAAGCTTTCTTT. Its protein product is CASSEGTLNTEAFF.

The chain employs TRBV7-2 and TRBJ2-7, with a tentative D call TRBD1 (5 bases). CDR1 is SGHTA, CDR2 FQGNSA, per germline. The length of the CDR3 is 14 residues. The ends were cut back, 5 bases at V and 6 bases at J, with 17 bases in the middle. CDR3 amino acids: CASSPRRQYSEQYF. DNA of the CDR3: TGTGCCAGCAGCCCCCGGCGACAGTATAGCGAGCAGTACTTC.

The chain recombines TRBV7-3 with TRBJ1-2; D not resolved. Looked up from germline, CDR1 is SGHTA and CDR2 is FQGTGA. V was trimmed by 5 bases and J by 4 bases, leaving 11 bases between them. The CDR3 spans 13 residues. The CDR3 DNA follows: TGTGCCAGCAGCCCCGCCCAGGCCTATGGCTACACCTTC. This gives the protein CASSPAQAYGYTF.

The gene calls are TRBV4-3 and TRBJ2-1; D gene uncertain. CDR3 length: 13 residues. Germline assignment: CDR1 LGHNA and CDR2 YSLEER. Trimming cost V 1 base and J 7 bases, with 8 bases left between them. CDR3 protein: CASSQGHQNEQFF. The CDR3 coding sequence is TGCGCCAGCAGCCAAGGGCACCAGAATGAGCAGTTCTTC.

J is TRBJ2-1 and V is TRBV19; 7 bases map to TRBD2. CDR3 length: 15 amino acids. Per germline, CDR1 LNHDA and CDR2 SQIVND (reference sequence). The junction had 5 bases not matched to a gene; V was cut back by 3 bases and J by 3 bases. The CDR3 region has the DNA TGTGCCAGTAGTATTACGGCGGGGGTCTACAATGAGCAGTTCTTC. Translated, it gives CASSITAGVYNEQFF.

The chain is built from TRBV19 and TRBJ1-1; D gene uncertain. This CDR3 has 14 residues. V dropped 5 bases and J dropped 2 bases, with 12 bases sitting between them. CDR1 LNHDA and CDR2 SQIVND come from the germline V gene (reference sequence). As DNA, the CDR3 is TGTGCCAGTAGTTTCGACGGGAGAAACACTGAAGCTTTCTTT. Its translation: CASSFDGRNTEAFF.

CDR3 residues: CASSSPGGGQYGYTF. The CDR3 bases are TGTGCCAGCAGTTCACCGGGCGGGGGCCAATATGGCTACACCTTC. The gene calls are TRBV28 and TRBJ1-2; perhaps TRBD1 as D (6 bases). The ends were cut back, 4 bases at V and 5 bases at J, with 17 bases in the middle. This CDR3 comprises 15 residues. Germline V gene lookup returns CDR1 MDHEN and CDR2 SYDVKM.

The V call is TRBV5-4, the J call TRBJ1-1, with D hard to call. V lost 2 bases, J lost 0 bases, and 5 bases lay in between. This CDR3 contains 13 residues. Germline CDR1 and CDR2: SGHNT and YYREEE (reference sequence). CDR3 in amino acids: CASSLSMNTEAFF. As DNA, the CDR3 is TGTGCCAGCAGCTTAAGCATGAACACTGAAGCTTTCTTT.

The genes are TRBV6-1 and TRBJ1-3; D is unclear. Trimming shortened V by 9 bases and J by 7 bases, and 13 bases separated the two germline ends. The CDR3 covers 12 residues. CDR1 and CDR2 from the germline V gene are MNHNS and SASEGT. In DNA form, the CDR3 reads TGTGCCAGTAACGAGGTACCCAACACCATATATTTT. Its protein is CASNEVPNTIYF.

This chain uses TRBV6-5 with TRBJ2-1; D unresolved. V was shortened by 5 bases and J by 9 bases, with 17 bases between the two germline ends. Germline lookup yields CDR1 MNHEY and CDR2 SVGAGI. CDR3 length equals 14 residues. The CDR3 sequence is CASSRPPSGGEQFF. CDR3 nucleotides: TGTGCCAGCAGTCGCCCCCCGTCGGGTGGTGAGCAGTTCTTC.

This rearrangement joins TRBV10-1 to TRBJ2-5; 10 bases are a match to TRBD1. This CDR3 spans 12 amino acids. The V gene's germline CDR1 is WNHNN and CDR2 SYGVQD (reference sequence). Losses at the gene ends were 6 bases for V and 9 bases for J; bases not matched to a gene: 4. Here the CDR3 reads CASRSGTGAQYF. Written as DNA, the CDR3 is TGCGCCAGCAGGTCCGGGACAGGGGCCCAGTACTTC.

The chain combines TRBV7-2 with TRBJ2-5, with TRBD2 identical over 11 bases. Germline V gene lookup returns CDR1 SGHTA and CDR2 FQGNSA. This CDR3 contains 15 residues. Losses at the gene ends were 4 bases for V and 4 bases for J; bases not matched to a gene: 5. This CDR3 reads CASSYSGRAGETQYF. The CDR3 region has the DNA TGTGCCAGCAGCTATAGCGGGAGGGCCGGAGAGACCCAGTACTTC.

The CDR3 loop reads CASSTRGGAGELFF. Here the CDR3 DNA reads TGTGCCAGCAGCACTAGAGGGGGCGCCGGGGAGCTGTTTTTT. This sequence joins TRBV7-2 and TRBJ2-2; 7 positions agree with TRBD1. CDR1 and CDR2 from the germline V gene are SGHTA and FQGNSA. Trimming cost V 5 bases and J 6 bases; bases outside gene matches: 6. There are 14 residues in the CDR3.

The V call is TRBV30, the J call TRBJ2-3, with D possibly being TRBD2 (6 bases). V dropped 4 bases and J dropped 1 base, with 15 bases sitting between them. Germline values: CDR1 GTSNPN, CDR2 SVGIG (reference sequence). The CDR3 covers 15 residues. In DNA, the CDR3 is TGTGCCTGGAAACAAGCCGGGACTGGCACAGATACGCAGTATTTT. It encodes CAWKQAGTGTDTQYF.

This sequence joins TRBV5-1 and TRBJ2-7; D gene ambiguous. The CDR3 runs 14 residues. Germline lookup yields CDR1 SGHRS and CDR2 YFSETQ. Trimming took off 0 bases at V and 2 bases at J, with 9 bases between the two ends. CDR3 bases: TGCGCCAGCAGCTTGGGAATGGGGACCTACGAGCAGTACTTC. Translation gives CASSLGMGTYEQYF. The whole variable domain, remainder taken from reference TRBV5-1 and TRBJ2-7, is KAGVTQTPRYLIKTRGQQVTLSCSPISGHRSVSWYQQTPGQGLQFLFEYFSETQRNKGNFPGRFSGRQFSNSRSEMNVSTLELGDSALYLCASSLGMGTYEQYFGPGTRLTVT.

This clone has only one observation. The chain is built from TRBV10-3 and TRBJ2-1; 8 bases match TRBD1. This CDR3 spans 13 amino acids. Trimming at V came to 7 bases and at J to 6 bases, leaving 5 bases not matched to a gene. Germline V lookup: CDR1 ENHRY, CDR2 SYGVKD. CDR3 region: CAITGGRGNEQFF. The CDR3, as DNA: TGTGCCATCACAGGGGGCCGGGGCAATGAGCAGTTCTTC.

The chain uses TRBV19 and TRBJ1-1; 8 nucleotides align to TRBD1. This CDR3 has 15 amino acids. Germline assignment: CDR1 LNHDA and CDR2 SQIVND (reference sequence). V dropped 3 bases and J dropped 0; count of bases not matched to a gene: 3. The CDR3 region has the DNA TGTGCCAGTAGTATTAGGACAGGGTTGAACACTGAAGCTTTCTTT. Its translation is CASSIRTGLNTEAFF.

Details on this clone: Distinct nucleotide sequences in the sample also encode this CDR3. The V call is TRBV4-3, the J call TRBJ2-7; 11 nucleotides agree with TRBD2. Germline V gene data show CDR1 as LGHNA and CDR2 as YSLEER. The CDR3 has 16 amino acids. V dropped 0 bases and J dropped 3; count of bases not matched to a gene: 4. CDR3 sequence reads: CASSQDSTSGSYEQYF. The CDR3 DNA is TGCGCCAGCAGCCAAGATTCAACTAGCGGGAGCTACGAGCAGTACTTC.

Notes on this clone: At the DNA level, this CDR3 is encoded by other sequences in the same sample as well. This chain uses TRBV13 with TRBJ2-5; possible D gene TRBD2, 5 bases. This CDR3 has 13 amino acids. CDR1 PRHDT and CDR2 FYEKMQ come from the germline V gene (reference sequence). Trimming pared 5 bases from V and 4 bases from J, leaving 11 bases between. The CDR3 bases are TGTGCCAGCAGCCCACGGGGTGGAGAGACCCAGTACTTC. It codes for CASSPRGGETQYF. Using reference TRBV13 and TRBJ2-5 for the parts outside the CDR3, the full variable domain is AAGVIQSPRHLIKEKRETATLKCYPIPRHDTVYWYQQGPGQDPQFLISFYEKMQSDKGSIPDRFSAQQFSDYHSELNMSSLELGDSALYFCASSPRGGETQYFGPGTRLLVL.

The gene calls are TRBV23-1 and TRBJ2-2, with 13 bases lining up with TRBD2. TRBV23-1 belongs to the ORF category, with a function that is uncertain. With V trimmed by 8 bases and J by 2 bases, 14 bases remained unmatched. The CDR3 has 19 residues. DNA of the CDR3: TGCGCCAGCCCAATTCGCAAAGGACTAGCGGGGGTAAACACCGGGGAGCTGTTTTTT. Translation: CASPIRKGLAGVNTGELFF.

As to this clone: Distinct nucleotide sequences in the sample also encode this CDR3. The rearrangement links TRBV27 to TRBJ1-4; D perhaps matches TRBD1 (5 bases). The CDR3 has 13 amino acids. Per the germline V gene, CDR1 is MNHEY and CDR2 is SMNVEV (reference sequence). Trimming cost V 5 bases and J 8 bases, with 12 bases left between them. The DNA for the CDR3 is TGTGCCAGCAGTCCTCGAGAGGGGGAAAAACTGTTTTTT. Translated, it gives CASSPREGEKLFF.

The V and J genes are TRBV6-1 and TRBJ1-5, with 9 bases that match TRBD1. The ends lost 11 bases at V and 6 bases at J; junction bases unmatched: 5. The CDR3 is 12 residues long. Germline V gene lookup returns CDR1 MNHNS and CDR2 SASEGT. Here the CDR3 DNA reads TGTGCCGGTCGACAGGGGGGTCAGCCCCAGCATTTT. Translating it yields CAGRQGGQPQHF.

On this clone itself: At the DNA level, this CDR3 is encoded by other sequences in the same sample as well. This chain uses TRBV18 with TRBJ2-1, with D possibly TRBD1 on 7 matching bases. V lost 2 bases and J lost 6, with 11 bases in between. The CDR3 is 14 residues long. Germline-derived CDR1 and CDR2 are KGHSH and LQKENI. The CDR3 protein is CASSPGQGGNEQFF. The DNA of the CDR3 is TGTGCCAGCTCACCAGGGCAGGGGGGCAATGAGCAGTTCTTC.

V usage is TRBV7-2 and J usage is TRBJ1-1; possibly TRBD1 for D (5 bases). The V end lost 4 bases, the J end lost 6 bases, and 15 bases lay between the germline ends. Germline lookup yields CDR1 SGHTA and CDR2 FQGNSA. CDR3 length: 14 residues. CDR3 sequence: CASSSTMGGAEAFF. The CDR3 DNA reads TGTGCCAGCAGCTCCACAATGGGGGGGGCTGAAGCTTTCTTT.

The chain uses TRBV19 and TRBJ2-2; 7 bases are a match to TRBD2. The CDR3 extends over 17 amino acids. Per germline, CDR1 LNHDA and CDR2 SQIVND (reference sequence). Trimming removed 6 bases from V and 1 base from J; junction bases left unmatched: 11. CDR3 loop: CASSPWEGKVNTGELFF. The CDR3 nucleotides are TGTGCCAGTAGCCCCTGGGAGGGGAAGGTGAACACCGGGGAGCTGTTTTTT.